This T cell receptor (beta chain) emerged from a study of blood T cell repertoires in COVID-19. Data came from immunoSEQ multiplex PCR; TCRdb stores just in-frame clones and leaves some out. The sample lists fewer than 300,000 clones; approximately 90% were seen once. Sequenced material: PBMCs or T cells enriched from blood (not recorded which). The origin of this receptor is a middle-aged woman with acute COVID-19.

CDR3 nucleotide sequence: TGCAGCGTGGCGGGACAGGGCGATGAGCAGTTCTTC. This gives the protein CSVAGQGDEQFF. V gene TRBV29-1 combines with J gene TRBJ2-1; the match to TRBD1 covers 9 bases. The germline V gene has CDR1 SQVTM and CDR2 ANQGSEA. J was trimmed by 8 bases and V by 6 bases; bases with no gene match: 5. This CDR3 is built from 12 residues.